The rows below give T cell receptor beta chains drawn from one sample of a study of T-cell reconstitution after alpha-beta-depleted transplantation in children. TCRdb independently ran MiXCR on the PCR reads; one entry per CDR3 protein. Among roughly 200,000 distinct CDR3 sequences listed, about 11% were seen once. This specimen consisted of PBMCs, obtained before TCRalphabeta/CD19-depleted stem cell transplant. The receptors here all came from a child less than two years old with acute myeloid leukemia, due to receive a stem cell transplant. Each CDR3 is given with its conserved first and last residue. A D gene is named only where the DNA matches it firmly. The size of a clone is reported for some rows only, either as once, few or many, or as a class for expanded clones.

clone_size j_call v_call d_call cdr3_nt cdr3_aa
few TRBJ2-5 TRBV7-9 - TGTGCCAGCAGCCCGGACACCCACCAAGAGACCCAGTACTTC CASSPDTHQETQYF
- TRBJ1-5 TRBV27 - TGTGCCAGCAGTCCACGGACAGCCGATCAGCCCCAGCATTTT CASSPRTADQPQHF
many TRBJ2-5 TRBV20-1 TRBD1 TGCAGTGCTGCCACAGGGGAAGAGACCCAGTACTTC CSAATGEETQYF
many TRBJ2-7 TRBV11-3 - TGTGCCAGCAGTCAGCGTGGGGGCTACGAGCAGTACTTC CASSQRGGYEQYF
many TRBJ1-2 TRBV5-5 - TGTGCCAGCAGCTTGTACGCAGGGTCGGACTATGGCTACACCTTC CASSLYAGSDYGYTF
many TRBJ1-1 TRBV29-1 - TGCAGCGCTGCTGAACACTTGAACACTGAAGCTTTCTTT CSAAEHLNTEAFF
many TRBJ2-2 TRBV28 - TGTGCCAGCAGTCCTATTCTTCTGGGGGCGATGACCGGGGAGCTGTTTTTT CASSPILLGAMTGELFF
few TRBJ1-1 TRBV11-3 TRBD1 TGTGCCAGCACCCCCCAGGGGGCGAAGACTGAAGCTTTCTTT CASTPQGAKTEAFF
- TRBJ2-5 TRBV5-6 - TGTGCCATGAGCCCCGGGTGGGGTACAAGCGAGACCCAGTACTTC CAMSPGWGTSETQYF
many TRBJ2-2 TRBV7-2 TRBD2 TGTGCCAGCAGCTTAGGGCTAGCGGGCCCGCCTGGCGGGGAGCTGTTTTTT CASSLGLAGPPGGELFF
many TRBJ2-1 TRBV10-3 TRBD2 TGTGCCATCAGTGAGTCACTAGCGGACAATGAGCAGTTCTTC CAISESLADNEQFF
- TRBJ1-2 TRBV18 - TGTGCCAGCTCCACAACAAGGGATAACTATGGCTACACCTTC CASSTTRDNYGYTF
many TRBJ2-5 TRBV5-1 - TGCGCCAGCAGCTTGGGGGGAGAGCCAGAGACCCAGTACTTC CASSLGGEPETQYF
many TRBJ1-3 TRBV5-1 - TGCGCCAGCAGCGTTAACAGCCCCTCTGGAAACACCATATATTTT CASSVNSPSGNTIYF
many TRBJ2-3 TRBV7-9 TRBD1 TGTGCCAGCAGTTCTACCGGGACAGGGAGCACAGATACGCAGTATTTT CASSSTGTGSTDTQYF
many TRBJ1-6 TRBV29-1 TRBD1 TGCAGCGCCAGGACAGGGTATAATTCACCCCTCCACTTT CSARTGYNSPLHF
many TRBJ2-2 TRBV18 - TGTGCCAGCTCACCCAAGCGGGCTAACACCGGGGAGCTGTTTTTT CASSPKRANTGELFF
many TRBJ1-2 TRBV12-3/TRBV12-4 TRBD1 TGTGCCAGCCTGAAGGGCGGGACAGGGAACTATGGCTACACCTTC CASLKGGTGNYGYTF
many TRBJ2-1 TRBV5-1 - TGCGCCAGCAGCGCTAGGACTCTTTACAATGAGCAGTTCTTC CASSARTLYNEQFF
many TRBJ2-2 TRBV19 - TGTGCCAGGCCATTTAGGAGGGTCGCCGGGGAGCTGTTTTTT CARPFRRVAGELFF
many TRBJ2-5 TRBV20-1 TRBD1 TGCAGTGCTAAGCCCGTAAGGGGGCGTGGTGAGACCCAGTACTTC CSAKPVRGRGETQYF
few TRBJ2-7 TRBV28 - TGTGCCAGCAGTTTCGGCGGCCCTAGCCTCTACGAGCAGTACTTC CASSFGGPSLYEQYF